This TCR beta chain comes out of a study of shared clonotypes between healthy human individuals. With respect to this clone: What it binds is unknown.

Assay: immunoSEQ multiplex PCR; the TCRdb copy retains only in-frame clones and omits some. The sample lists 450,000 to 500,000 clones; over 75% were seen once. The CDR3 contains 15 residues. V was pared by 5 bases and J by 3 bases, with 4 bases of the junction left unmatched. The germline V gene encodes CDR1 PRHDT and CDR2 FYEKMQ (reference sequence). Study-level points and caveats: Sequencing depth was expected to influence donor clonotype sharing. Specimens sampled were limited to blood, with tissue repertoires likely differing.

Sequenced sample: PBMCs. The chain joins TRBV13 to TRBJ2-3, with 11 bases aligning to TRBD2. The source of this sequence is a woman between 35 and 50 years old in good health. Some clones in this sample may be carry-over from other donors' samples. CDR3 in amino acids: CASSKRTSGTDTQYF. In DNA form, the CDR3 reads TGTGCCAGCAGCAAAAGGACTAGCGGGACAGATACGCAGTATTTT.